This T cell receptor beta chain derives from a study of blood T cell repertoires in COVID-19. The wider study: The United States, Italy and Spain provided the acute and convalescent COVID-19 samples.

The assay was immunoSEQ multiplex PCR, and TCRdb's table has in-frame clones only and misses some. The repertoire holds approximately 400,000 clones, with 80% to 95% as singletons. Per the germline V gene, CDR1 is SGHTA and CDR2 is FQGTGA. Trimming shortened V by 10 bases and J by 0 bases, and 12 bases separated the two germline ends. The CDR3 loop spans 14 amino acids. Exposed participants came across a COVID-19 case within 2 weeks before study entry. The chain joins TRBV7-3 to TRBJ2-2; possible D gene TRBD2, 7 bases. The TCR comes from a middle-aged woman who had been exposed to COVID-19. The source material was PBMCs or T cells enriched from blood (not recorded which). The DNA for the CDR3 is TGTGCCACTAGGGAGGGGGCGAACACCGGGGAGCTGTTTTTT. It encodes CATREGANTGELFF.